The next 14 T cell receptor beta chains were all read from a single sample in a study of shared clonotypes between healthy human individuals. As defined, naive CD8 cells were CD45RO-negative and positively selected for CCR7, with terminally differentiated effector memory CD45RA+ cells excluded. The data were produced by immunoSEQ multiplex PCR, yet TCRdb's version contains in-frame clones alone and is incomplete. Counted here are just over 2,000,000 clones, about 95% occurring once; the ten biggest clones make up more than 0.95%. The sample was naive CD8+ T cells sorted from blood. The receptors were gathered from a man aged 18 to 30 in good health.

The V and J genes are TRBV5-1 and TRBJ2-3; 7 nucleotides agree with TRBD2. The V gene end was trimmed by 6 bases and the J gene end by 2 bases; junction bases not matched to a gene: 12. Looked up from germline, CDR1 is SGHRS and CDR2 is YFSETQ. The CDR3 is 16 amino acids. The CDR3 sequence is CASKAGSSGFTDTQYF. CDR3 bases: TGCGCCAGCAAGGCAGGATCTAGCGGTTTCACAGATACGCAGTATTTT.

In this sample, this clone turned up once. The sample holds other DNA sequences that translate to the same CDR3. The chain joins TRBV6-5 to TRBJ2-7; 9 positions agree with TRBD2. Per the germline V gene, CDR1 is MNHEY and CDR2 is SVGAGI. CDR3 length: 14 residues. Trimming took 5 bases from V and 2 from J; bases not matched to a gene: 4. The CDR3 region is CASSPGLAAYEQYF. In DNA, the CDR3 is TGTGCCAGCAGTCCGGGACTAGCCGCCTACGAGCAGTACTTC.

Note on this clone: The identical CDR3 is also encoded by other nucleotide sequences in the sample. The gene calls are TRBV15 and TRBJ2-7, with 8 nucleotides matching TRBD1. CDR1 is LNHNV and CDR2 is YYDKDF in the germline V gene (reference sequence). The CDR3 consists of 13 residues. With 4 bases clipped from V and 2 bases from J, the junction kept 1 base outside the gene matches. The CDR3 reads CATSTDRAYEQYF. CDR3 sequence (DNA): TGTGCCACCAGCACGGACAGGGCCTACGAGCAGTACTTC.

V is TRBV6-1 and J is TRBJ2-5; no reliable D call. TRBJ2-7 explains the end of the DNA better; the J call may be wrong. This CDR3 has 13 amino acids. CDR1 is MNHNS and CDR2 is SASEGT in the germline V gene. CDR3 region: CASSEEVSYEQYF. CDR3 nucleotides: TGTGCCAGCAGTGAAGAGGTCTCCTACGAGCAGTACTTC.

The chain joins TRBV28 to TRBJ1-2; 11 bases fit TRBD1. V was clipped by 6 bases and J by 2 bases; unmatched bases: 8. This CDR3 is 16 amino acids long. In germline, CDR1 is MDHEN, CDR2 SYDVKM. The CDR3 here is CASRGTGGSLNYGYTF. DNA of the CDR3: TGTGCCAGCAGAGGGACAGGGGGATCCTTAAACTATGGCTACACCTTC.

On this clone: In the same sample, other DNA sequences code for this CDR3. V usage is TRBV9 and J usage is TRBJ2-1; 7 bases align to TRBD1. Looked up from germline, CDR1 is SGDLS and CDR2 is YYNGEE. The CDR3 is made up of 14 amino acids. V gave up 4 bases and J gave up 3 bases; unmatched junction bases: 4. The CDR3 here is CASSPRDSYNEQFF. DNA of the CDR3: TGTGCCAGCAGCCCACGGGACAGCTACAATGAGCAGTTCTTC.

The chain joins TRBV5-4 to TRBJ2-5, with a weak D call TRBD2 (6 bases). This CDR3 region has 13 residues. Germline assignment: CDR1 SGHNT and CDR2 YYREEE (reference sequence). Between the trimmed V and J ends, which lost 1 base and 7 bases, there was a span of 11 bases. As DNA, the CDR3 is TGTGCCAGCAGCTTGTCGGGGGTTGGGACCCAGTACTTC. Protein sequence: CASSLSGVGTQYF. Looking up the rest from reference TRBV5-4 and TRBJ2-5 gives the full variable domain: ETGVTQSPTHLIKTRGQQVTLRCSSQSGHNTVSWYQQALGQGPQFIFQYYREEENGRGNFPPRFSGLQFPNYSSELNVNALELDDSALYLCASSLSGVGTQYFGPGTRLLVL.

The rearrangement links TRBV5-1 to TRBJ2-4; the D call may be TRBD1 or TRBD2 (5 bases each). CDR1 and CDR2 (germline): SGHRS, YFSETQ. The CDR3 has 14 residues. The germline V and J ends were trimmed by 7 bases and 4 bases, with 15 bases remaining between them. The CDR3 protein is CASRDRGPKNIQYF. The CDR3 region has the DNA TGCGCCAGCCGGGACCGGGGCCCTAAAAACATTCAGTACTTC.

The chain combines TRBV4-3 with TRBJ2-1; 7 nucleotides align to TRBD2. Germline trimming cut 2 bases from V and 7 bases from J; bases unmatched to any gene: 5. The CDR3 covers 14 residues. Germline CDR1 reads LGHNA; CDR2 reads YSLEER. This chain's CDR3 is CASSQLGGSNEQFF. The CDR3 region has the DNA TGCGCCAGCAGCCAATTAGGCGGGAGTAATGAGCAGTTCTTC.

The chain carries TRBV29-1 and TRBJ2-7, with no clear D. This CDR3 contains 12 residues. The germline V and J ends were trimmed by 4 bases and 5 bases, with 12 bases remaining between them. The germline V gene has CDR1 SQVTM and CDR2 ANQGSEA. CDR3 sequence (DNA): TGCAGCGTTGTTGGAACTGATGACGAGCAGTACTTC. This encodes CSVVGTDDEQYF.

This chain joins TRBV29-1 and TRBJ2-1; D is perhaps TRBD2 (7 bases). V was cut by 4 bases and J by 0 bases, with 13 bases left in between. Per the germline V gene, CDR1 is SQVTM and CDR2 is ANQGSEA. This CDR3 is 15 amino acids long. CDR3 in amino acids: CSVVLADSSYNEQFF. The CDR3 DNA sequence: TGCAGCGTTGTTCTAGCGGACAGCTCCTACAATGAGCAGTTCTTC.

This clone occurred once. The rearrangement joins TRBV27 to TRBJ2-7; 11 bases agree with TRBD1. This CDR3 comprises 15 residues. V lost 4 bases, J lost 6 bases, and 8 bases stayed unmatched. Germline CDR1 and CDR2: MNHEY and SMNVEV (reference sequence). CDR3 amino acids: CASSYTGTGGGEQYF. CDR3 coding DNA: TGTGCCAGCAGTTACACCGGGACAGGGGGAGGCGAGCAGTACTTC.

The chain has TRBV4-3 and TRBJ2-5; D gene ambiguous. The germline V gene has CDR1 LGHNA and CDR2 YSLEER. The V end lost 4 bases, the J end lost 5 bases, and 14 bases lay between the germline ends. CDR3 length equals 14 residues. The CDR3 spells CASSPDRGPETQYF. The DNA for the CDR3 is TGCGCCAGCAGCCCAGATCGAGGTCCGGAGACCCAGTACTTC.

This chain connects TRBV13 to TRBJ2-7; D uncertain. V lost 1 base to trimming and J lost 6 bases, with 7 bases between them. Germline V lookup: CDR1 PRHDT, CDR2 FYEKMQ (reference sequence). There are 12 residues in the CDR3. CDR3 bases: TGTGCCAGCAGCTTAGAATTCTCCGAGCAGTACTTC. Protein: CASSLEFSEQYF.